A selection of T cell receptor beta chains follows, all from one sample in a study of cytomegalovirus exposure and HLA in healthy donors. Profiled with immunoSEQ multiplex PCR; TCRdb holds only in-frame clones, not every one. The sample yields approximately 140,000 clones, around 75% seen once. Sequences were obtained from PBMCs. The source of these receptors is a human donor in good health. The conserved cysteine and the conserved F or W are not part of the CDR3 here. Size is omitted from some rows. Given values are once, few, many or a class for expanded clones.

J	size	V	CDR3
TRBJ1-5	few	TRBV10-1	ASSFGTGDRTSNQPQH
TRBJ1-3	NA	TRBV7-8	ASSLDSLGARDGRDTIY
TRBJ2-5	NA	TRBV7-9	ASSLERGRETQY
TRBJ2-7	NA	TRBV18	ASSQGTESYEQY
TRBJ2-7	NA	TRBV9	ASSGGGMGYEQY
TRBJ2-2	NA	TRBV7-9	AGSRDRVGTGELF
TRBJ2-7	NA	TRBV28	ASMEGQGPYEQY
TRBJ1-1	NA	TRBV28	ASRTSITEAF
TRBJ2-1	NA	TRBV5-6	ASSWGGASSYNEQF
TRBJ1-2	NA	TRBV9	ASGDRSLYTGYT
TRBJ2-7	NA	TRBV11-2	ASNLDSGGGYEQY
TRBJ2-1	NA	TRBV7-8	ASSLARRLAVYNEQF
TRBJ2-7	once	TRBV21-1	ASSKVRDRPPNEQY
TRBJ1-2	NA	TRBV6-6	ASTPLRQGGGYT
TRBJ1-5	NA	TRBV29-1	SVGVGGRQPQH
TRBJ2-3	NA	TRBV19	ASSIQTDPTDTQY
TRBJ2-1	NA	TRBV5-4	ASSLAGQAGVNEQF
TRBJ1-4	NA	TRBV5-1	ASRTSEGASNEKLF
TRBJ1-1	few	TRBV6-5	ASRVGGTSTEAF
TRBJ2-3	NA	TRBV5-1	ASSLLAGGFETDTQY
TRBJ1-5	once	TRBV6-1	ASSMWTGGDQPQH
TRBJ1-2	NA	TRBV29-1	SALPWDSHGYT
TRBJ2-7	once	TRBV7-2	ASSRLAGALSYEQY
TRBJ2-7	once	TRBV15	ATSRGQGSYEQY
TRBJ2-7	once	TRBV30	AWTGITSYEQY
TRBJ1-2	NA	TRBV5-6	ASSLAAVGDGYT
TRBJ1-4	NA	TRBV6-1	ASSERDYRALEKLF
TRBJ1-2	NA	TRBV28	ASSPDSTGANYGYT